The 2 T cell receptor beta chains in this list originate from one sample, sequenced in a study of CD8 T cells in Susac syndrome. RNA totalling roughly 0.5 to 1 ug underwent reverse transcription with random hexamers. TCRdb re-called the immunoSEQ multiplex PCR reads with MiXCR, one entry per CDR3 protein. This sample has about 200,000 distinct CDR3 sequences, with over 90% found just once. The specimen sequenced was CD4+ T cells from PBMCs. The receptors originated from a human donor with multiple sclerosis.

The J gene is TRBJ2-3, the V gene TRBV9; 15 bases are shared with TRBD2. The germline gives CDR1 SGDLS, CDR2 YYNGEE. This CDR3 is 18 amino acids long. V was pared by 4 bases and J by 2 bases, with 8 bases of the junction left unmatched. In DNA form, the CDR3 reads TGTGCCAGCAGCCCAGTGGGACTAGCGGGGGGCTTCACAGATACGCAGTATTTT. Its protein product is CASSPVGLAGGFTDTQYF.

The chain joins TRBV6-2 or TRBV6-3 to TRBJ2-7; no firm D call. Germline values: CDR1 MNHEY, CDR2 SVGEGT. The CDR3 has 12 residues. V lost 8 bases and J 2 bases, leaving 10 bases between the germline ends. The CDR3 coding sequence is TGTGCCAGCGGTAGACCTCCCTACGAGCAGTACTTC. It specifies CASGRPPYEQYF.